This entry concerns a single TCR beta chain. There is no known antigen for this receptor. The record has no base qualities; no much larger clone is one base away. All of the isolated RNA was reverse transcribed with the High Capacity cDNA Reverse Transcription Kit, so expressed TCRB transcripts were sequenced. Deep immunoSEQ sequencing was applied to naive, central memory and regulatory T cell samples, giving an average of about 3.8 million total reads per sample. Sorted cells were lysed in RLT buffer, and RNA was extracted using DNase-treated RNeasy Micro or Mini kits according to cell number. To prevent cross-contamination, each cell subset was processed individually, whereas patient and healthy donor samples were processed jointly. The immunoSEQ multiplex PCR was used to amplify TCRB sequences from cDNA, generating 87-bp fragments that spanned the CDR3 region. Sequencing of the amplicons was performed on the Illumina HiSeq platform. As for the original processing: Synthetic template baselines were used to correct PCR bias computationally, reads within Hamming distance 2 were collapsed, and singletons that could not be merged were discarded. Reads were aligned to IMGT to assign V, D and J genes, CDR3 length, and insertions or deletions at six rearrangement sites. Clonotype counts were normalized to sorted cell number within each subset before computing true diversity and Gini coefficients with the tcR R package. The overlap coefficient, calculated on TCRB nucleotide sequences, was used to quantify repertoire sharing. TCRdb took this table from immuneACCESS and kept in-frame rearrangements with V and J called. Such tables lack part of the clones; where checked against another copy, unresolved V genes explain under half of the gap, and the rest is unexplained. The DNA was the basis for D and trimming; V, J and clone size are from that table. The sample has roughly 100,000 clones on record, 25% to 35% of them singletons. The ten biggest clones cover 0.53% of the sample.

This sample was taken from a study of beta chain features in type 1 diabetes (dated by TCRdb to between 2017 and 2018). Regarding the study in general: Patients and healthy donors did not differ in mean age, gender distribution, total cell number or subset yield. A total of about 100,000,000 sorted cells were examined across all samples, and RNA yield correlated strongly with the number of cells per subset. In the study, TCRB repertoires of sorted circulating CD4+ T cell subsets from recently diagnosed type 1 diabetes patients were compared with those of matched healthy donors. Regulatory and stem cell-like memory subsets were isolated from only 8 patients and roughly eight healthy donors, whereas naive and central memory subsets came from all 30 or so donors. Results the study describes overall, beyond this receptor: Because cDNA was sequenced instead of genomic DNA, highly expressing activated cells could be over-represented, though the groups showed no difference in activation or CD3 levels. Shorter templates might have been favored by PCR, but patient and control samples were amplified and corrected together, so both groups would have been affected equally by any skew. HLA sub-analyses involved small numbers of individuals, so any influence of HLA type on TCRB rearrangement remained unresolved. Type 1 diabetes patients showed a moderate but significant shortening of TCRB CDR3 length in all four CD4+ subsets. Naive, central memory and regulatory TCRB repertoires appeared to be more alike among patients than among healthy donors. At VDJ recombination sites, patients with type 1 diabetes made fewer insertions and deleted more nucleotides, a pattern implying thymic rearrangement abnormalities.

The cysteine opens and the phenylalanine closes a CDR3 of 13 amino acids. The retained sequence is limited to the CDR3, 39 bases, with the frame set at the first base. V loses 0 bases, J loses 7 bases, and the germline ends lie 9 bases apart. CDR1 and CDR2 were assigned from the germline V gene (reference sequence) as GTSNPN and SVGIG. A single peripheral blood draw of about 116 mL on average was collected from each donor into heparinised tubes. Using a panel that included CD45RO, CCR7, CD25, CD127, CD95 and CD27, naive, central memory, regulatory and stem cell-like memory CD4+ T cells were sorted on a BD FACSAria II. Purity was above 98% for every sorted population. PBMCs were separated immediately by Lymphoprep density gradient centrifugation and were stained directly, without being cultured. Samples were stained and sorted in pairs, with one healthy donor and one patient per experiment, so that batch effects were minimized.

The clonotype was recovered from a woman aged 18-29 years with type 1 diabetes. Sequences were obtained from central memory CD4+ T cells from blood. Recombination connected TRBV30 to TRBJ1-4, with the D gene not confidently named. The CDR3 region has the sequence CAWSVQTTEKLFF. The nucleotides read TGTGCCTGGAGTGTACAGACGACTGAAAAACTGTTTTTT.